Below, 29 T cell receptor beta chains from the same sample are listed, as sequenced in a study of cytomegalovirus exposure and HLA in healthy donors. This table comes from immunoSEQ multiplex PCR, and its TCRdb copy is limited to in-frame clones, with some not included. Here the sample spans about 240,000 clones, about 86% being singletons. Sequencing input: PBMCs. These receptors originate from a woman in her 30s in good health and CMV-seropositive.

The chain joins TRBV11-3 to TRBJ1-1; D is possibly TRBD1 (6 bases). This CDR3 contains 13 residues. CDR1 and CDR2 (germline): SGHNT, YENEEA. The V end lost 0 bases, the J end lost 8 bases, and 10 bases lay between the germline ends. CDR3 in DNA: TGTGCCAGCAGCTTAGAGTCAGGGGAGGAAGCTTTCTTT. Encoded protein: CASSLESGEEAFF.

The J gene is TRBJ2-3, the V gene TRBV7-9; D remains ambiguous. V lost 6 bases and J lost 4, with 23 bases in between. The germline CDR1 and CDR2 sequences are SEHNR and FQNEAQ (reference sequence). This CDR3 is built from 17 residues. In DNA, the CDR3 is TGTGCCAGCAGTCCACGGCTACAGTACCTTCTTTCAGATACGCAGTATTTT. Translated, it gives CASSPRLQYLLSDTQYF.

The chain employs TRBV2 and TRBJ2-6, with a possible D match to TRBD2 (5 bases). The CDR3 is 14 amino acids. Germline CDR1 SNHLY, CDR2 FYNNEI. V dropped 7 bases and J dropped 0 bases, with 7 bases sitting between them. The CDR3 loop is CASKDFSGANVLTF. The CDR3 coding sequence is TGTGCCAGCAAGGACTTCTCTGGGGCCAACGTCCTGACTTTC. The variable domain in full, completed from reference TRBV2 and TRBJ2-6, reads EPEVTQTPSHQVTQMGQEVILRCVPISNHLYFYWYRQILGQKVEFLVSFYNNEISEKSEIFDDQFSVERPDGSNFTLKIRSTKLEDSAMYFCASKDFSGANVLTFGAGSRLTVL.

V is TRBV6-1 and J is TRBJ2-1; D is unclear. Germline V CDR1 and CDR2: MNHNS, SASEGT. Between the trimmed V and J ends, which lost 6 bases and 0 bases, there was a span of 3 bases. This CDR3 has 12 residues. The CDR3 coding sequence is TGTGCCAGCAGCATCTCCTACAATGAGCAGTTCTTC. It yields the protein CASSISYNEQFF.

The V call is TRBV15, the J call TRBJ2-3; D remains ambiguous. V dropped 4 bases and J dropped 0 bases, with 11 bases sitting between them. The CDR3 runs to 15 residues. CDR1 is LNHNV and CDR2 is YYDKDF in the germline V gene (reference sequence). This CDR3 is CATSNNQYSTDTQYF. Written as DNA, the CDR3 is TGTGCCACCAGCAATAATCAGTATAGCACAGATACGCAGTATTTT.

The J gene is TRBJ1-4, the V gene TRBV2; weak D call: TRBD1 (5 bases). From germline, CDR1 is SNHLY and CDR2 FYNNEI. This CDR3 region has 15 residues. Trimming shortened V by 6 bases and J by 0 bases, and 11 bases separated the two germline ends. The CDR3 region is CASRGVVATNEKLFF. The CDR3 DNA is TGTGCCAGCAGAGGGGTCGTTGCAACTAATGAAAAACTGTTTTTT.

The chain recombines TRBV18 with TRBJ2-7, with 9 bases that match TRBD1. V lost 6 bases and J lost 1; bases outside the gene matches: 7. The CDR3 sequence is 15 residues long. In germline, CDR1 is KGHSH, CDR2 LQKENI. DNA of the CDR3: TGTGCCAGCTCTCATGAGGGACAGGGATCCTACGAGCAGTACTTC. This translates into CASSHEGQGSYEQYF.

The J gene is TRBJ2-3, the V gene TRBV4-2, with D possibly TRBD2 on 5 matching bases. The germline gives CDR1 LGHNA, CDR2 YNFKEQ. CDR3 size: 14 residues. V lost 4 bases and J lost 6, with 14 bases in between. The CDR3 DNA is TGTGCCAGCAGCCTTCTCGTGGGCGGGGATACGCAGTATTTT. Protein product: CASSLLVGGDTQYF.

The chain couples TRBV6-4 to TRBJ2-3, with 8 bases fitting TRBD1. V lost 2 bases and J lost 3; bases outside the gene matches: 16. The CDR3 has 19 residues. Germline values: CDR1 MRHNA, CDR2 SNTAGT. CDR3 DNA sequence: TGTGCCAGCAGTGACGACGCAACAGGGGGTACGTTGGGGACAGATACGCAGTATTTT. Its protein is CASSDDATGGTLGTDTQYF.

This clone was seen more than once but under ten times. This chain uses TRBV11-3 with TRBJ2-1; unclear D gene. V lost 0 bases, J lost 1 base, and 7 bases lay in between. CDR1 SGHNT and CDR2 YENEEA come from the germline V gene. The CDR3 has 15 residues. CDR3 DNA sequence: TGTGCCAGCAGCTTAGATGGCCATTCCTACAATGAGCAGTTCTTC. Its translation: CASSLDGHSYNEQFF.

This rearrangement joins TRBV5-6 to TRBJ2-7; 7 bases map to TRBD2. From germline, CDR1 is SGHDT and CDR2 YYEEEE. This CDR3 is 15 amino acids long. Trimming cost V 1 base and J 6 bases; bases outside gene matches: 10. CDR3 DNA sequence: TGTGCCAGCAGCTTGTACGCGGGAGAGGGTACCGAGCAGTACTTC. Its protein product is CASSLYAGEGTEQYF. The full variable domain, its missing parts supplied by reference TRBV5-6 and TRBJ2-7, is DAGVTQSPTHLIKTRGQQVTLRCSPKSGHDTVSWYQQALGQGPQFIFQYYEEEERQRGNFPDRFSGHQFPNYSSELNVNALLLGDSALYLCASSLYAGEGTEQYFGPGTRLTVT.

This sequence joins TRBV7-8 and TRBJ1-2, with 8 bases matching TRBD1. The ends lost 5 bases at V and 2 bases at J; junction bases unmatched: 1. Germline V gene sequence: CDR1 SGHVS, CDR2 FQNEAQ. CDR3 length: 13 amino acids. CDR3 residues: CASSAGGNYGYTF. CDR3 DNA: TGTGCCAGCAGCGCAGGGGGCAACTATGGCTACACCTTC.

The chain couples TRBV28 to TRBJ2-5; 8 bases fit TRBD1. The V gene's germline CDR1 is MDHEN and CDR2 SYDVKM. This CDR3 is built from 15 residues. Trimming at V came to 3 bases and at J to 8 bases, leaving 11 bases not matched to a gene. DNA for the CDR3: TGTGCCAGCAGTTTCCGACATGGACAGGGCATAACCCAGTACTTC. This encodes CASSFRHGQGITQYF.

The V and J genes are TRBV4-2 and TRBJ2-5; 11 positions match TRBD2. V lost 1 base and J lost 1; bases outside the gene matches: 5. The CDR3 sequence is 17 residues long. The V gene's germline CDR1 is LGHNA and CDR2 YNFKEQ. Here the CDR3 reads CASSQGYSGRAQETQYF. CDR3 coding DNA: TGTGCCAGCAGCCAAGGGTATAGCGGGAGGGCCCAAGAGACCCAGTACTTC.

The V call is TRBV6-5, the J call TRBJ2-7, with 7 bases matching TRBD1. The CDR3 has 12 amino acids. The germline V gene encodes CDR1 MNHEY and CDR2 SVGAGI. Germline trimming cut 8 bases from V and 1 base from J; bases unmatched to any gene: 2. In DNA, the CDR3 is TGTGCCAGCGGGGACAGATCCTACGAGCAGTACTTC. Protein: CASGDRSYEQYF.

CDR3 nucleotides: TGTGCCAGCAGTTTACTGGCGGGCAAGAACACCGGGGAGCTGTTTTTT. Its protein product is CASSLLAGKNTGELFF. The J gene is TRBJ2-2, the V gene TRBV28, with D tentatively TRBD2 (5 bases). Germline CDR1 reads MDHEN; CDR2 reads SYDVKM. The CDR3 consists of 16 residues. V dropped 2 bases and J dropped 1 base, with 11 bases sitting between them.

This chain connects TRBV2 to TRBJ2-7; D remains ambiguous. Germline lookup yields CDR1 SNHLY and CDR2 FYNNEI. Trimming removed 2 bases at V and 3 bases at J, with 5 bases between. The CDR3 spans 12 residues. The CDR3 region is CASSESGYEQYF. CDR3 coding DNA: TGTGCCAGCAGTGAATCAGGCTACGAGCAGTACTTC. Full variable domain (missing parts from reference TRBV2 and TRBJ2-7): EPEVTQTPSHQVTQMGQEVILRCVPISNHLYFYWYRQILGQKVEFLVSFYNNEISEKSEIFDDQFSVERPDGSNFTLKIRSTKLEDSAMYFCASSESGYEQYFGPGTRLTVT.

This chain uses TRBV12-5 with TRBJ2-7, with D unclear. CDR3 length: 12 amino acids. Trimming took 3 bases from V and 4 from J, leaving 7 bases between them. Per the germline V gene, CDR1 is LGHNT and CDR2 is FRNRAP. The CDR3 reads CASGFGQYEQYF. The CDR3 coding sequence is TGTGCTAGTGGTTTTGGGCAGTACGAGCAGTACTTC.

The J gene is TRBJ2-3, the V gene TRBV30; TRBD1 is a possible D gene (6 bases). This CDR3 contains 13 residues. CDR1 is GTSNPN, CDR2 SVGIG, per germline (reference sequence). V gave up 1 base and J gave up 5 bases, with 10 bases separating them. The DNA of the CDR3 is TGTGCCTGGAGTGGCAACAGGGAAGATACGCAGTATTTT. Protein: CAWSGNREDTQYF.

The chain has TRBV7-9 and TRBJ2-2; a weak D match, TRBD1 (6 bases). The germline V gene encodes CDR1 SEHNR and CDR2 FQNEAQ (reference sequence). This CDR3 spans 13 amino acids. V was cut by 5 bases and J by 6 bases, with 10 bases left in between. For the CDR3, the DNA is TGTGCCAGCAGCAAACAGGGATCCGGGGAGCTGTTTTTT. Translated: CASSKQGSGELFF.

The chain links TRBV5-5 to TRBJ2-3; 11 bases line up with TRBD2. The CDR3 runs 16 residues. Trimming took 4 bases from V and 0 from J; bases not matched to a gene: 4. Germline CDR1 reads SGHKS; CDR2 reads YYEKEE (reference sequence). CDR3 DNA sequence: TGTGCCAGCAGCCGCAGACTAGCGGGGAGCACAGATACGCAGTATTTT. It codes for CASSRRLAGSTDTQYF.

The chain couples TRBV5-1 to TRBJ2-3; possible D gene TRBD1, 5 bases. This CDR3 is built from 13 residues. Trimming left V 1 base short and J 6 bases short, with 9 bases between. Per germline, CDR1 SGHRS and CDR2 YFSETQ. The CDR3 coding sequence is TGCGCCAGCAGCTTGCAGGGTGTGGATACGCAGTATTTT. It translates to CASSLQGVDTQYF.

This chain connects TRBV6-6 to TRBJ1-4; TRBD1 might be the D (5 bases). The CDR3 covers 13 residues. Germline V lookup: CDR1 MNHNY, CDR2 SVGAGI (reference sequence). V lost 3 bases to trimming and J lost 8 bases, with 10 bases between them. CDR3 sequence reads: CASSYWGGEKLFF. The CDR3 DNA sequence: TGTGCCAGCAGTTATTGGGGGGGGGAAAAACTGTTTTTT.

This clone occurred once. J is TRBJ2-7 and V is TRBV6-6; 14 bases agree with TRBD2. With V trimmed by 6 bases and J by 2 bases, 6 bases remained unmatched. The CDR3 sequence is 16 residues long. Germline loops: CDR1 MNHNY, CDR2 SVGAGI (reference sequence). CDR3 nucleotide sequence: TGTGCCAGCAGGGGGACTAGCGGGAGCTTGGCCTACGAGCAGTACTTC. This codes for CASRGTSGSLAYEQYF.

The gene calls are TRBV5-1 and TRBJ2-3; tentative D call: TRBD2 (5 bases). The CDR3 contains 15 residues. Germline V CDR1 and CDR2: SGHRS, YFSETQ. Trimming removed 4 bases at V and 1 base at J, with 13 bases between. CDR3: CASSPSNTGTDTQYF. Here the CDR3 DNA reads TGCGCCAGCAGCCCTAGCAACACCGGCACAGATACGCAGTATTTT.

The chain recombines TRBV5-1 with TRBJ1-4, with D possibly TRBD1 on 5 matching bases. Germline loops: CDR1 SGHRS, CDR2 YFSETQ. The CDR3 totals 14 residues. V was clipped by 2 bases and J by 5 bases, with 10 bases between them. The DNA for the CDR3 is TGCGCCAGCAGCTTAGGGACTGGAAATGAAAAACTGTTTTTT. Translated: CASSLGTGNEKLFF. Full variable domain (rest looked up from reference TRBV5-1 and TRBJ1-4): KAGVTQTPRYLIKTRGQQVTLSCSPISGHRSVSWYQQTPGQGLQFLFEYFSETQRNKGNFPGRFSGRQFSNSRSEMNVSTLELGDSALYLCASSLGTGNEKLFFGSGTQLSVL.

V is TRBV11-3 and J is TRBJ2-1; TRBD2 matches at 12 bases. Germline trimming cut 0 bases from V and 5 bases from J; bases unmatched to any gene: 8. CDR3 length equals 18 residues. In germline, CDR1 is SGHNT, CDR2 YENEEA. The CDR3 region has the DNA TGTGCCAGCAGCTTAGATTTTTTAACTAGCGGGAGGAACAATGAGCAGTTCTTC. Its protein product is CASSLDFLTSGRNNEQFF.

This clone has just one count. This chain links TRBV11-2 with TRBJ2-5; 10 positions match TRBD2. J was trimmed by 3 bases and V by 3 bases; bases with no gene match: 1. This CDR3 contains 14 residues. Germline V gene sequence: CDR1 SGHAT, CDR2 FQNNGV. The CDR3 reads CASSFGTSEETQYF. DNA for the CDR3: TGTGCCAGCAGCTTCGGGACTAGCGAAGAGACCCAGTACTTC.

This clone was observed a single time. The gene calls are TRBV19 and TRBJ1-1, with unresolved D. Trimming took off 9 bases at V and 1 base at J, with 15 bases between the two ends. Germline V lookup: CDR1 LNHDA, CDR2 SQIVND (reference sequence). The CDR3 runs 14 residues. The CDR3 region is CASLGGQPNTEAFF. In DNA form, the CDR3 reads TGTGCCAGCCTAGGAGGTCAGCCGAACACTGAAGCTTTCTTT.